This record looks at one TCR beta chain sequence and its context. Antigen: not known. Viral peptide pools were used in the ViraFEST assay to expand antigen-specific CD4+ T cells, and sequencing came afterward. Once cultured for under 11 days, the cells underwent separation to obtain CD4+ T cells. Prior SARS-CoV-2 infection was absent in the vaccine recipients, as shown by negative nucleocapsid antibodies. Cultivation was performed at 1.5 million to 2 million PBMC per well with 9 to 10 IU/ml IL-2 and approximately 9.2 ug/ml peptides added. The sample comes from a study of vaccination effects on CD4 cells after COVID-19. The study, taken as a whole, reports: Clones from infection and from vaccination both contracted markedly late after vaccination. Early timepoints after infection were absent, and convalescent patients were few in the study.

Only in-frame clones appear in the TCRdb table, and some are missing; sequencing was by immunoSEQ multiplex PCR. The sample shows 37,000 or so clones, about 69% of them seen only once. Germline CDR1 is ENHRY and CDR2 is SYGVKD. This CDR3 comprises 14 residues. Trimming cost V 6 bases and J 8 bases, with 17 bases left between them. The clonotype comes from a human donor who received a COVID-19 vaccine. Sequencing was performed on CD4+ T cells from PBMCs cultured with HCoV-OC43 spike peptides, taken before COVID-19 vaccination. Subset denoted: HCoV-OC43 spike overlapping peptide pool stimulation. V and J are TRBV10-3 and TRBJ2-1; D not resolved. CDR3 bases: TGTGCCATCAGGGCCGGTCAGGATGTCGATGAGCAGTTCTTC. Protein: CAIRAGQDVDEQFF.